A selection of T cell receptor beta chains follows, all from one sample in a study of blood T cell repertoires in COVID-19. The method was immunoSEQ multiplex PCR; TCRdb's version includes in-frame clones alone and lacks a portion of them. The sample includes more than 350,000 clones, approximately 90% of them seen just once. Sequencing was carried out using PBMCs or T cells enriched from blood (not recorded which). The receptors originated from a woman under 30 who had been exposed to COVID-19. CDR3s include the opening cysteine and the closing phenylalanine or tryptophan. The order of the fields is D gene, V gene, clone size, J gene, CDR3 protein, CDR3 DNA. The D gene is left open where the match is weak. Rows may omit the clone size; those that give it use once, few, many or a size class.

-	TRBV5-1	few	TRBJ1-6	CASGETTGSSYNSPLHF	TGCGCCAGCGGTGAGACGACGGGGAGCTCCTATAATTCACCCCTCCACTTT
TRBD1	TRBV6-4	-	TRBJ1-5	CASSVLGTGQQPQHF	TGTGCCAGCAGTGTCCTCGGGACAGGGCAACAGCCCCAGCATTTT
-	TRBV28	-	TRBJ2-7	CASSPHGTVGLASYEQYF	TGTGCCAGCAGTCCGCACGGGACAGTCGGACTAGCCAGTTACGAGCAGTACTTC
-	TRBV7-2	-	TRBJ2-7	CASSSRGPGGYEQYF	TGTGCCAGCAGCTCGCGGGGCCCCGGGGGCTACGAGCAGTACTTC
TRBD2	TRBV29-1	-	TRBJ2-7	CSVVASGPYEQYF	TGCAGCGTTGTTGCTAGCGGACCCTACGAGCAGTACTTC
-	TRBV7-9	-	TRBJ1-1	CASSLDVLNTEAFF	TGTGCCAGCAGCTTAGATGTATTGAACACTGAAGCTTTCTTT
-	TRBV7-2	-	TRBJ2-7	CASSPRGGGDYEQYF	TGTGCCAGCAGCCCTAGGGGGGGAGGGGACTACGAGCAGTACTTC
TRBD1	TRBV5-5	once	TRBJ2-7	CASSLQDRGSREQYF	TGTGCCAGCAGCTTGCAGGACAGGGGGTCTCGGGAGCAGTACTTC
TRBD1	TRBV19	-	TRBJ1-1	CASFQGARRDTEAFF	TGTGCCAGCTTCCAGGGGGCGCGGAGGGACACTGAAGCTTTCTTT
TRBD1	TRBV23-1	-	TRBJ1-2	CASSQSGGAGGYTF	TGCGCCAGCAGTCAATCAGGGGGCGCCGGGGGCTACACCTTC
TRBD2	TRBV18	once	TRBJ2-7	CASSHPSGSLYEQYF	TGTGCCAGCTCACATCCTAGCGGGAGTCTCTACGAGCAGTACTTC
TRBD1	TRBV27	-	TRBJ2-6	CASSFRGQGAGANVLTF	TGTGCCAGCAGTTTTAGGGGACAGGGTGCTGGGGCCAACGTCCTGACTTTC
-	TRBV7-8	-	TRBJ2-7	CASSGLGQPYEQYF	TGTGCCAGCAGCGGGCTGGGACAACCCTACGAGCAGTACTTC
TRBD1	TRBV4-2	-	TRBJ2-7	CASSQSGQGYEQYF	TGTGCCAGCAGCCAATCCGGACAGGGCTACGAGCAGTACTTC
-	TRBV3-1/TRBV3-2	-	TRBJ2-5	CASSQGQGQETQYF	TGTGCCAGCAGCCAAGGCCAGGGGCAAGAGACCCAGTACTTC
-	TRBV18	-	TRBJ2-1	CASSSEERRSSYNEQFF	TGTGCCAGCTCATCAGAAGAGCGGCGGAGCTCCTACAATGAGCAGTTCTTC
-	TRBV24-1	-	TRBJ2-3	CATSDPIRGSDTQYF	TGTGCCACCAGTGATCCCATCCGGGGTTCAGATACGCAGTATTTT
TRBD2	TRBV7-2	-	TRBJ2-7	CASSKSSGAPNYEQYF	TGTGCCAGCAGCAAGAGCAGCGGGGCACCAAACTACGAGCAGTACTTC
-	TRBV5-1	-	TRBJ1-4	CASSLRGTNEKLFF	TGCGCCAGCAGCCTAAGGGGAACTAATGAAAAACTGTTTTTT
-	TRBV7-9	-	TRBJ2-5	CASSFIETQYF	TGTGCCAGCAGCTTTATAGAGACCCAGTACTTC
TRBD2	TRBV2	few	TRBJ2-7	CASSEDGTSVYEQYF	TGTGCCAGCAGTGAAGACGGGACTAGCGTTTACGAGCAGTACTTC
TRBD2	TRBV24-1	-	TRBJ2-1	CATSDTTSVPYNEQFF	TGTGCCACCAGTGATACTACTAGCGTGCCCTACAATGAGCAGTTCTTC
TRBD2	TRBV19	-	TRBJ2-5	CASTTSGRASRETQYF	TGTGCTAGTACCACTAGCGGGAGGGCGAGTCGAGAGACCCAGTACTTC
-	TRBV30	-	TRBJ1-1	CACADSRVTEAFF	TGTGCCTGCGCGGACAGCAGGGTCACTGAAGCTTTCTTT
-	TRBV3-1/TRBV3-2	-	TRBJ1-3	CASSQGRFHTGNTIYF	TGTGCCAGCAGCCAAGGGAGGTTCCACACTGGAAACACCATATATTTT
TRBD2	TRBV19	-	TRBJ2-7	CASNQREVGGEQYF	TGTGCCAGTAACCAGCGGGAGGTTGGTGGCGAGCAGTACTTC
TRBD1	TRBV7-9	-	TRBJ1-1	CASSSDATGGAPAFF	TGTGCCAGCAGCTCAGACGCAACAGGGGGGGCCCCAGCTTTCTTT
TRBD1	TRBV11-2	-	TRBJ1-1	CASSPTGGPNTEAFF	TGTGCCAGCAGCCCGACAGGGGGCCCGAACACTGAAGCTTTCTTT
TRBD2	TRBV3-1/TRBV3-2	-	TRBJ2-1	CASSPSGGEYNEQFF	TGTGCCAGCAGCCCGAGCGGGGGGGAATACAATGAGCAGTTCTTC
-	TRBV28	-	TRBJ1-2	CASRPTGRASYGYTF	TGTGCCAGCAGACCTACAGGGAGGGCGAGCTATGGCTACACCTTC
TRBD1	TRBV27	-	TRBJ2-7	CASQRQGNYEQYF	TGTGCCAGCCAAAGACAGGGGAACTACGAGCAGTACTTC
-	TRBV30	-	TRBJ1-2	CAWSVAGIVYTF	TGTGCCTGGAGTGTGGCGGGGATAGTCTACACCTTC
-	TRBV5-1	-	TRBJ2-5	CASSLGAGLLETQYF	TGCGCCAGCAGCTTGGGTGCGGGACTGCTAGAGACCCAGTACTTC
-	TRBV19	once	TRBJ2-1	CASRKSGTSYNEQFF	TGTGCCAGTAGGAAATCCGGGACAAGCTACAATGAGCAGTTCTTC
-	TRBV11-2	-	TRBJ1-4	CASSAWTVNEKLFF	TGTGCCAGCAGCGCCTGGACAGTTAATGAAAAACTGTTTTTT
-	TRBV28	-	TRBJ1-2	CASTLTDSGYTF	TGTGCCAGCACCTTGACCGACAGTGGCTACACCTTC
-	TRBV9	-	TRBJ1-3	CASSWQDGHSGNTIYF	TGTGCCAGCAGCTGGCAGGACGGACATAGTGGAAACACCATATATTTT
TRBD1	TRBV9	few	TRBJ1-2	CASSAPGTGGFYGYTF	TGTGCCAGCAGCGCCCCCGGGACAGGGGGGTTCTATGGCTACACCTTC
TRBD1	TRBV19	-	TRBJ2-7	CASTPGTGVGEQYF	TGTGCCAGTACTCCCGGGACAGGGGTCGGGGAGCAGTACTTC
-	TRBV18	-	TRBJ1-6	CASSGGNSPLHF	TGTGCCAGCTCGGGGGGGAATTCACCCCTCCACTTT
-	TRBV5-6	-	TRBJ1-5	CASSLYPEQGPNQPQHF	TGTGCCAGCAGCTTGTATCCGGAACAGGGTCCCAATCAGCCCCAGCATTTT
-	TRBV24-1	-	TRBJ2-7	CATSDRGTYEQYF	TGTGCCACCAGTGACAGGGGAACCTACGAGCAGTACTTC
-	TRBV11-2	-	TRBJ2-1	CASSLVSQGGYNEQFF	TGTGCCAGCAGCTTAGTCAGCCAGGGGGGATACAATGAGCAGTTCTTC
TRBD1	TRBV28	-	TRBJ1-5	CASIGQTPDRVNQPQHF	TGTGCCAGCATCGGCCAGACTCCGGACAGGGTGAATCAGCCCCAGCATTTT
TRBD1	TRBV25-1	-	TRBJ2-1	CASNHRGDYNEQFF	TGTGCCAGCAATCACAGGGGGGACTACAATGAGCAGTTCTTC